This T cell receptor beta chain originates from a study of blood T cell repertoires in COVID-19. Across the study: Sites in the United States, Italy and Spain provided acute and convalescent COVID-19 samples. The analysed material was cDNA or gDNA that came from T cells, B-cell-depleted T cells, or PBMCs.

Original data processing: Reference gene primer amplification in the assay estimated nucleated cell counts. Profiled with immunoSEQ multiplex PCR; TCRdb holds only in-frame clones, not every one. V, J and clone size are taken as reported in that table, and D and trimming were inferred from the DNA itself. The data contain some 75,000 clones, 90% of them singletons. Per the germline V gene, CDR1 is SGHRS and CDR2 is YFSETQ. J was trimmed by 3 bases and V by 1 base; bases with no gene match: 4. The CDR3 length is 16 residues. Sequencing was carried out using peripheral blood. This chain uses TRBV5-1 with TRBJ2-2; TRBD1 matches 9 bases. This TCR came from a human donor in a cohort sampled during active COVID-19. CDR3 sequence (DNA): TGCGCCAGCAGCTTGCGGACAGGGGCGTACACCGGGGAGCTGTTTTTT. Its translation: CASSLRTGAYTGELFF.